These 6 T cell receptor beta chains were all obtained from the same sample, sequenced in a study of cytomegalovirus exposure and HLA in healthy donors. The PCR was carried out with 60 Vbeta primers and 13 Jbeta primers. Sequencing used immunoSEQ multiplex PCR; TCRdb keeps in-frame clones, though not all of them. The sample consists of about 130,000 clones, roughly four fifths of them appearing once. What was sequenced was PBMCs. The receptors were gathered from a female donor in good health and CMV-seropositive.

This chain uses TRBV10-1 with TRBJ2-3; a weak D match, TRBD2 (6 bases). Germline CDR1 reads WNHNN; CDR2 reads SYGVQD (reference sequence). The CDR3 consists of 12 residues. V gave up 2 bases and J gave up 9 bases, with 9 bases separating them. The CDR3 DNA reads as TGCGCCAGCAGTGAGGGTCTAGCGACGCAGTATTTT. This encodes CASSEGLATQYF.

The gene calls are TRBV5-1 and TRBJ2-7, with 8 bases matching TRBD1. The CDR3 sequence is 14 residues long. Trimming cost V 4 bases and J 3 bases; bases outside gene matches: 6. The V gene's germline CDR1 is SGHRS and CDR2 YFSETQ. The CDR3 DNA follows: TGCGCCAGCAGCCCAGGACAGGGCAGCTACGAGCAGTACTTC. This encodes CASSPGQGSYEQYF.

As DNA, the CDR3 is TGCGCCAGCAGCTTGGGGGGGAGGGGGGCCAACGTCCTGACTTTC. Protein product: CASSLGGRGANVLTF. The gene calls are TRBV5-1 and TRBJ2-6; tentatively, D is TRBD2 (6 bases). The germline V gene encodes CDR1 SGHRS and CDR2 YFSETQ. Deletions cut 0 bases from V and 4 bases from J, with 8 bases between. This CDR3 is built from 15 residues.

J is TRBJ1-3 and V is TRBV5-1, with D possibly TRBD1 on 5 matching bases. V lost 0 bases and J lost 0, with 10 bases in between. The CDR3 runs 16 residues. Germline CDR1 is SGHRS and CDR2 is YFSETQ. In nucleotides, the CDR3 is TGCGCCAGCAGCTTGGATGGGGCGTTCTCTGGAAACACCATATATTTT. Protein product: CASSLDGAFSGNTIYF.

With regard to this clone: A clone one base away is much larger, so this may be a read error. The chain carries TRBV6-5 and TRBJ2-5; 9 positions agree with TRBD1. The germline V gene has CDR1 MNHEY and CDR2 SVGAGI. Unmatched junction bases numbered 6, after V lost 4 bases and J lost 3 bases. The length of the CDR3 is 15 residues. Here the CDR3 reads CASSLRGQGEETQYF. CDR3 sequence (DNA): TGTGCCAGCAGTTTGAGGGGACAGGGAGAAGAGACCCAGTACTTC.

V usage is TRBV2 and J usage is TRBJ2-1; 10 bases match TRBD2. Germline CDR1 SNHLY, CDR2 FYNNEI. This CDR3 contains 16 residues. The ends lost 1 base at V and 10 bases at J; junction bases unmatched: 10. The CDR3 sequence is CASSEDKREGRVEQFF. CDR3 DNA sequence: TGTGCCAGCAGTGAAGATAAGCGGGAGGGCCGGGTAGAGCAGTTCTTC.